The 3 T cell receptor beta chains below all came from one sample that was sequenced in a study of T cell changes during pregnancy in multiple sclerosis. Generated by immunoSEQ multiplex PCR, the TCRdb table keeps only in-frame clones and is missing some. The profile shows tens of thousands of clones, around 91% of them singletons. The sequenced sample was CD4+ T cells from peripheral blood mononuclear cells, obtained before pregnancy. Receptor source: a female donor with multiple sclerosis, enrolled in a pregnancy study.

The CDR3 spells CASSLAGDYGYTF. The CDR3 coding sequence is TGTGCCAGCAGCTTGGCCGGGGACTATGGCTACACCTTC. V is TRBV5-4 and J is TRBJ1-2, with D unclear. V lost 0 bases and J lost 3, with 6 bases in between. CDR1 is SGHNT and CDR2 is YYREEE in the germline V gene (reference sequence). This CDR3 contains 13 residues.

The CDR3 sequence is CASNKALVGEQYF. DNA of the CDR3: TGTGCCAGCAATAAAGCCCTAGTGGGCGAGCAGTACTTC. The J gene is TRBJ2-7, the V gene TRBV2; D remains unclear. The CDR3 is 13 residues long. Trimming shortened V by 7 bases and J by 6 bases, and 16 bases separated the two germline ends. Germline CDR1 and CDR2: SNHLY and FYNNEI.

The chain couples TRBV6-1 to TRBJ2-3; 11 bases agree with TRBD2. Germline assignment: CDR1 MNHNS and CDR2 SASEGT. CDR3 size: 14 residues. Trimming removed 5 bases from V and 4 bases from J; junction bases left unmatched: 2. The CDR3 coding sequence is TGTGCCAGCAGTCGACTAGCGGGACCAGATACGCAGTATTTT. The encoded protein is CASSRLAGPDTQYF.